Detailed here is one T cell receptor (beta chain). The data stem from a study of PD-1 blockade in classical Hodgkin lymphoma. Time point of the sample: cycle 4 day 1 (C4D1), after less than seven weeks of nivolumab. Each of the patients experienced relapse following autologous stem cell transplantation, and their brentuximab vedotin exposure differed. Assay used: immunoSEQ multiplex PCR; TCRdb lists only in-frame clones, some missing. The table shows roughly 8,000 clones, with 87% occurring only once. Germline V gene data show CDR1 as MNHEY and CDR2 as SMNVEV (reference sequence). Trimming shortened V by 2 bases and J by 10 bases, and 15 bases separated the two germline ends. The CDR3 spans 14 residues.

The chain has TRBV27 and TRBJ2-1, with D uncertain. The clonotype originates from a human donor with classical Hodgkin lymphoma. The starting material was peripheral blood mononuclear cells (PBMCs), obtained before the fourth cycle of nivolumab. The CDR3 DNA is TGTGCCAGCAGTTTAATCGGGCCCAGTCTCGAGCAGTTCTTC. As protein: CASSLIGPSLEQFF.